This TCR beta chain emerged from a study of blood T cells in healthy people across ages (dated by TCRdb to about 2015). Looking at the study overall: In model experiments, template switching captured about one uniquely barcoded TCR beta cDNA molecule for every two T cells. The donors were split into four age groups: young (average about 16 years), middle-aged (39), aged (62) and long-lived (approximately 80). To track age-related changes in TCR beta repertoire diversity, the study relied on deep sequencing normalized with unique cDNA molecular identifiers. For two donors (one aged 18 to 29 and one aged 80 or older), the study analyzed two additional independent replicas of 1 million unique cDNA reads from the same blood draw. To avoid experimental bias, donors of different ages were randomly spread across the sequencing lanes. On the study overall, not on this receptor specifically: As age increased, observed TCR beta diversity per million T cells dropped in a roughly linear way, and a significant reduction was already evident by age about 36. The CMV infection status of donors was not known, potentially confounding age-related changes in expanded clonotypes. Estimates of total diversity based on one million sequenced T cells were regarded as lower bounds and as underestimates. There was a strong correlation between observed TCR beta diversity and the percentage of naive T cells measured by flow cytometry. Since profiling was done on bulk unsorted PBMCs, naive and antigen-experienced compartments could not be conclusively compared. Compared with the aged group, more naive CD4+ T cells, fewer expanded clones and increased TCR diversity were shown by the long-lived group, suggesting age selection.

CDR1 and CDR2 are read off the germline V gene as SQVTM and ANQGSEA. The CDR3 runs 13 residues from the cysteine to the phenylalanine. CDR3 DNA only is kept here, 39 bases in frame from base 1. The V end gives up 4 bases and the J end 12 bases, leaving 10 bases in the junction not matched to a gene. Preparation of the library involved 5' RACE. A second about 6 to 11 cycle PCR used a sample-barcoded 5' primer and a J-beta primer mix. A template-switch 5' adaptor carrying 12 random nucleotides introduced a unique molecular identifier onto each TCR beta cDNA molecule. Each sample yielded at least 2.5 million CDR3-containing paired-end reads. First-strand cDNA was synthesized from all RNA with the Mint cDNA synthesis kit, primed by a TRBC-specific oligonucleotide. After uracil-DNA glycosylase treatment, a first 18-cycle PCR used universal primers M1SS and BC2_uni_R on all cDNA. On the authors' methods: For normalization, 1 million high-quality reads were randomly selected from each sample, with every read carrying a distinct molecular identifier. Instead of being binned into consensus sequences, reads with shared molecular identifiers were discarded. CDR3 identification, clonotype clustering and error correction used MiTCR with a Q25 quality threshold and the strictest error-elimination algorithm. A nonparametric unseen species model with Euler transformation was used to estimate a lower bound on total TCR beta diversity. The raw public data were reprocessed by TCRdb itself: fastp quality trimming at Q25, MiXCR clonotype calling, in-frame beta chains only. Rows with a matching CDR3 protein are joined into one entry that keeps the most common DNA and genes. The authors' filters were not applied to this entry. This sample holds around 1,900,000 distinct CDR3 sequences; approximately 40% were observed only once. Under 25% of the sample is in the top ten clones.

Systemically healthy Caucasian individuals from Russia, over 30 in total and aged about 6 to 95 years, were included as donors. Ten milliliters of peripheral blood were drawn from each donor into EDTA-treated Vacutainer tubes. Ficoll-Paque density-gradient centrifugation was used to isolate PBMCs, with at least 7 million per sample. Total RNA, at least 5.5 micrograms per sample, was extracted from PBMCs with Trizol reagent. For every donor, flow cytometry on a PBMC aliquot measured the percentage of naive CD45RAhigh/CD27high T cells. In the case of this clonotype: The antigen it binds to is not known. Base quality data are lacking; no much larger clone is found one base away.

Specimen: blood. Recombination linked TRBV29-1 to TRBJ2-1, and TRBD1 matches 9 of the central bases. This clonotype was sampled from a human donor in good health. Read as DNA, the sequence is TGCAGCGTTGTCCCGGGACAGGGAACCGGGCAGTTCTTC. Its translation is CSVVPGQGTGQFF.